This T cell receptor beta chain was captured by sequencing in a study of T cell changes during pregnancy in multiple sclerosis. Profiling relied on immunoSEQ multiplex PCR, and the TCRdb table lists in-frame clones only, not all of them. The sample lists around 23,000 clones, over 80% occurring once. The specimen was CD8+ T cells from peripheral blood mononuclear cells, collected in the third trimester of pregnancy. The sequence derives from a female donor with multiple sclerosis, enrolled in a pregnancy study.

The CDR3 spells CASSDKGELATQYF. The CDR3 DNA is TGTGCCAGCAGTGACAAGGGAGAGCTAGCCACGCAGTATTTT. J is TRBJ2-3 and V is TRBV6-4, with a possible D match to TRBD2 (5 bases). The CDR3 is 14 residues long. V lost 2 bases and J 9 bases, leaving 15 bases between the germline ends. From germline, CDR1 is MRHNA and CDR2 SNTAGT.